A single sample is the source of the 3 T cell receptor beta chains below, sequenced in a study of T cell responses to AZD1222 COVID-19 vaccine. TCRdb's copy holds only in-frame clones and misses some; the assay was immunoSEQ multiplex PCR. This table has about 180,000 clones, 85% to 95% appearing once. This material consisted of peripheral blood, taken 28 days after the second AZD1222 dose. The receptors originated from an adult who received the AZD1222 COVID-19 vaccine.

The chain carries TRBV27 and TRBJ2-2, with 9 bases lining up with TRBD1. V gave up 6 bases and J gave up 2 bases; unmatched junction bases: 4. The CDR3 extends over 15 amino acids. Germline values: CDR1 MNHEY, CDR2 SMNVEV (reference sequence). CDR3 amino acids: CASSRDRANTGELFF. The CDR3, as DNA: TGTGCCAGCAGCCGGGACAGGGCAAACACCGGGGAGCTGTTTTTT.

The chain couples TRBV7-3 to TRBJ1-5, with 8 bases matching TRBD1. Germline-derived CDR1 and CDR2 are SGHTA and FQGTGA. The CDR3 sequence is 15 residues long. Trimming cost V 7 bases and J 3 bases; bases outside gene matches: 8. The CDR3, as DNA: TGTGCCAGCACCCTATCGGACAGGGTCAATCAGCCCCAGCATTTT. It specifies CASTLSDRVNQPQHF. The complete variable domain, with remaining parts taken from reference TRBV7-3 and TRBJ1-5, reads GAGVSQTPSNKVTEKGKYVELRCDPISGHTALYWYRQSLGQGPEFLIYFQGTGAADDSGLPNDRFFAVRPEGSVSTLKIQRTERGDSAVYLCASTLSDRVNQPQHFGDGTRLSIL.

The V call is TRBV6-5, the J call TRBJ1-1; a weak D match, TRBD1 (6 bases). The CDR3 totals 14 residues. Germline V gene lookup returns CDR1 MNHEY and CDR2 SVGAGI. Between the trimmed V and J ends, which lost 4 bases and 0 bases, there was a span of 9 bases. The CDR3 DNA is TGTGCCAGCAGTTTGACAGGAATGAACACTGAAGCTTTCTTT. Amino acids: CASSLTGMNTEAFF.